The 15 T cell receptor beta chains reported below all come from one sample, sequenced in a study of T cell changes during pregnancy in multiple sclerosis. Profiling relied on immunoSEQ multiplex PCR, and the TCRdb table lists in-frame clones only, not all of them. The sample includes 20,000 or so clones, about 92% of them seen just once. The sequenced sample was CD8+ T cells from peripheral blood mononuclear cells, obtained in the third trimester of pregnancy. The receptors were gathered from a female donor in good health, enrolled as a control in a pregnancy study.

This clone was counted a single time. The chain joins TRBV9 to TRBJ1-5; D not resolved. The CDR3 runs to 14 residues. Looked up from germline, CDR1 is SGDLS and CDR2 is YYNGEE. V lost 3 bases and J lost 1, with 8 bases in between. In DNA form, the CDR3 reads TGTGCCAGCAGCGGGAGTGCCAGCAATCAGCCCCAGCATTTT. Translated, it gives CASSGSASNQPQHF.

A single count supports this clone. CDR3: CASNPDSLSGANVLTF. The CDR3 DNA follows: TGTGCCAGCAACCCGGACAGTCTGTCTGGGGCCAACGTCCTGACTTTC. The rearrangement joins TRBV28 to TRBJ2-6; the D gene is possibly TRBD1 (6 bases). The CDR3 is 16 residues long. Germline CDR1 reads MDHEN; CDR2 reads SYDVKM. With 7 bases removed from V and 1 base from J, the gap between germline ends came to 14 bases. Full variable domain (rest looked up from reference TRBV28 and TRBJ2-6): DVKVTQSSRYLVKRTGEKVFLECVQDMDHENMFWYRQDPGLGLRLIYFSYDVKMKEKGDIPEGYSVSREKKERFSLILESASTNQTSMYLCASNPDSLSGANVLTFGAGSRLTVL.

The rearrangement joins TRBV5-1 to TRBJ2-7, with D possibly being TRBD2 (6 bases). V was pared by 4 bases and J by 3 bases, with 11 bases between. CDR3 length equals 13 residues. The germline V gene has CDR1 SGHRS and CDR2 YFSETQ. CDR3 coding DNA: TGCGCCAGCAGCCTGGGCGGGGTCTACGAGCAGTACTTC. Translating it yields CASSLGGVYEQYF.

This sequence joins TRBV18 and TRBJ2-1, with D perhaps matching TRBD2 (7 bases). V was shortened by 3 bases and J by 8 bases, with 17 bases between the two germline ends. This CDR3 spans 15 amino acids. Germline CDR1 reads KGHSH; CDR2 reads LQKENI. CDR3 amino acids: CASSPGGGAYDEQFF. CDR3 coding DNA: TGTGCCAGCTCACCTGGTGGGGGGGCCTATGATGAGCAGTTCTTC.

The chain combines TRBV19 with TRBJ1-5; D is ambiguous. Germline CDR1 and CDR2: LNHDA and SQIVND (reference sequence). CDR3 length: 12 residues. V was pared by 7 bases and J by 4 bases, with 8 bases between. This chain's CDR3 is CASTRGNQPQHF. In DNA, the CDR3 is TGTGCCAGTACCCGAGGGAATCAGCCCCAGCATTTT.

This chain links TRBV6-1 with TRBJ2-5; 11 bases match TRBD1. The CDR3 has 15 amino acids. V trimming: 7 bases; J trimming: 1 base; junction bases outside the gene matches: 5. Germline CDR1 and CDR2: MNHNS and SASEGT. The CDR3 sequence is CASTRTGGIQETQYF. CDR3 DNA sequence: TGTGCCAGCACCCGGACAGGGGGCATCCAAGAGACCCAGTACTTC.

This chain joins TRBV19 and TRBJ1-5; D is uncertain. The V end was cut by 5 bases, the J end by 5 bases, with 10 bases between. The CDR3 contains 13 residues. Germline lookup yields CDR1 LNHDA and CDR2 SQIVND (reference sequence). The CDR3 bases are TGTGCCAGTAGTTGGGCGGGAGATCAGCCCCAGCATTTT. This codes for CASSWAGDQPQHF.

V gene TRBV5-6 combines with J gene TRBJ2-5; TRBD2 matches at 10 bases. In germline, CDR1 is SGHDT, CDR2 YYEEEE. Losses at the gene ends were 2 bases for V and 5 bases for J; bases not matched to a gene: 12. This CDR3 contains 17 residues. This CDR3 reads CASSLSPAGGPKETQYF. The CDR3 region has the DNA TGTGCCAGCAGCTTAAGTCCAGCGGGGGGGCCCAAGGAGACCCAGTACTTC. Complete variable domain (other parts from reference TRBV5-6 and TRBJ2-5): DAGVTQSPTHLIKTRGQQVTLRCSPKSGHDTVSWYQQALGQGPQFIFQYYEEEERQRGNFPDRFSGHQFPNYSSELNVNALLLGDSALYLCASSLSPAGGPKETQYFGPGTRLLVL.

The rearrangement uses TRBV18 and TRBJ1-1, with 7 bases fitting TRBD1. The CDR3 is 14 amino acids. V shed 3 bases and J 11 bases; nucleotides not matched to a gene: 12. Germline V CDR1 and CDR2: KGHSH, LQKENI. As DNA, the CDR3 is TGTGCCAGCTCACCCGGGACAGCGCTTTGGGAGGCTTTCTTT. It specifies CASSPGTALWEAFF.

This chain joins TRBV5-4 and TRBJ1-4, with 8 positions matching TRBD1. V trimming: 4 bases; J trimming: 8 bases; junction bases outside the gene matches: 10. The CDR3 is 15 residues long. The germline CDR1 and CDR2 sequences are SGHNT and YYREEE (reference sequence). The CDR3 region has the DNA TGTGCCAGCAGCACCCGACAGGGGATGAGCGAAAAACTGTTTTTT. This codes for CASSTRQGMSEKLFF. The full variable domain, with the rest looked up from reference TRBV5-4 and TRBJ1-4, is ETGVTQSPTHLIKTRGQQVTLRCSSQSGHNTVSWYQQALGQGPQFIFQYYREEENGRGNFPPRFSGLQFPNYSSELNVNALELDDSALYLCASSTRQGMSEKLFFGSGTQLSVL.

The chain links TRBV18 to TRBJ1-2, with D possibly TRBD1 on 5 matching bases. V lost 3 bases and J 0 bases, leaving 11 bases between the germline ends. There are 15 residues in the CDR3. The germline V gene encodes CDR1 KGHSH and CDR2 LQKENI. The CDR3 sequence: CASSPETQANYGYTF. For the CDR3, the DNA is TGTGCCAGCTCACCGGAGACACAGGCTAACTATGGCTACACCTTC.

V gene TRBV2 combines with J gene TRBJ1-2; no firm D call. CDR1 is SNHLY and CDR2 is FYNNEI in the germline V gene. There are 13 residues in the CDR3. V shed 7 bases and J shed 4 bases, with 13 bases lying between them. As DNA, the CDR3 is TGTGCCAGCATACTGGGTCCGGGCTATGGCTACACCTTC. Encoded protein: CASILGPGYGYTF.

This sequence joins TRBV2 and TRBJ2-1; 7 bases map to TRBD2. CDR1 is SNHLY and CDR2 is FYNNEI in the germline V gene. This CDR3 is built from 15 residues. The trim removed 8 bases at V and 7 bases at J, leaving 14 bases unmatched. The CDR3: CASHLEGGLWNEQFF. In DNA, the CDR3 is TGTGCCAGCCACCTCGAGGGAGGGCTTTGGAATGAGCAGTTCTTC.

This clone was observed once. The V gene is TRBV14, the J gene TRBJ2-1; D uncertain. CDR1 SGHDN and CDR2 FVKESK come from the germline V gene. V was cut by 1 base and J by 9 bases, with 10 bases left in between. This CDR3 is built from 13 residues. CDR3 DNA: TGTGCCAGCAGCCAAGGCTTCAGGTTTGAGCAGTTCTTC. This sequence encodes CASSQGFRFEQFF.

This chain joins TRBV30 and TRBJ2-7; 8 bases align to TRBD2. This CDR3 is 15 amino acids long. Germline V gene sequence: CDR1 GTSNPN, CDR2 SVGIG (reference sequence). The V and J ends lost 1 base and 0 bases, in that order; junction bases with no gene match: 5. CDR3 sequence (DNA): TGTGCCTGGAGTGAAGAGCGGGGGCTCTCCTACGAGCAGTACTTC. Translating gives CAWSEERGLSYEQYF.